These T cell receptor beta chains were read from a single sample in a study of CD8 T cells in Susac syndrome. In TCRdb, the immunoSEQ multiplex PCR reads were re-called with MiXCR into one record per CDR3 protein. The data hold hundreds of thousands of distinct CDR3 sequences, with around 91% observed a single time. Sample: CD8+ T cells from PBMCs. These receptors came from a human donor with multiple sclerosis. The conserved cysteine and the conserved F or W are not part of the CDR3 here.

v_call cdr3_aa
TRBV28 ASSFGRVKNIQY
TRBV28 ASSYQRADLADTQY
TRBV6-2/TRBV6-3 ASSYSTLHLSYEQY
TRBV28 ASSLKRAPGETQY
TRBV9 ASSPRTGTNEQF
TRBV20-1 SAISGIALWEQF
TRBV28 ASSLDNGNSPLH
TRBV4-1 ASSQGAFGNSGELF
TRBV20-1 SARDDSISGLPGYT
TRBV6-1 ASSDLEGGADTQY
TRBV9 ASSGDRGGSDTQY
TRBV9 ASGGGYTEAF
TRBV4-1 ASSQFLLDTQY
TRBV4-3 ASSQDRWTGLEQY
TRBV30 AWSVEGAGEAF
TRBV6-2/TRBV6-3 ASSYRRTGINTEAF
TRBV11-2 ASSLGSGPDGYT
TRBV27 ASSRNQETQY
TRBV28 ASSFQDRGLDEQF
TRBV12-3/TRBV12-4 ASSWALQETQY
TRBV29-1 SGGQGAFNEQF
TRBV2 AGLDRANEKLF
TRBV4-3 ASSQEWAALAGQETQY
TRBV4-3 ASSPSGRDTGELF
TRBV6-6 ASHINEQF
TRBV7-3 ASSPDFRETQY
TRBV28 ASSLEAGAYGYT